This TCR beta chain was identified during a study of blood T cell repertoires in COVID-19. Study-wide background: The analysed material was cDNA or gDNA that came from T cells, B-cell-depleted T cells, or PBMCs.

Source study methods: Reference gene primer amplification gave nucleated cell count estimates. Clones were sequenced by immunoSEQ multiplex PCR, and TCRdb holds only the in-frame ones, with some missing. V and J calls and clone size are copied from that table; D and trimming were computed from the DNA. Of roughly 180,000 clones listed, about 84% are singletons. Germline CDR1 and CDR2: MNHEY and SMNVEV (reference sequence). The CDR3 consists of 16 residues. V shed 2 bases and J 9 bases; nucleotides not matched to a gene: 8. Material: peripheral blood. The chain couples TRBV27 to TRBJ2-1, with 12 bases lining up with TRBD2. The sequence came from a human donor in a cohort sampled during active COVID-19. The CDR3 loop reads CASSLTLAGGPGEQFF. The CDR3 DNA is TGTGCCAGCAGTTTAACCCTAGCGGGGGGGCCAGGTGAGCAGTTCTTC.